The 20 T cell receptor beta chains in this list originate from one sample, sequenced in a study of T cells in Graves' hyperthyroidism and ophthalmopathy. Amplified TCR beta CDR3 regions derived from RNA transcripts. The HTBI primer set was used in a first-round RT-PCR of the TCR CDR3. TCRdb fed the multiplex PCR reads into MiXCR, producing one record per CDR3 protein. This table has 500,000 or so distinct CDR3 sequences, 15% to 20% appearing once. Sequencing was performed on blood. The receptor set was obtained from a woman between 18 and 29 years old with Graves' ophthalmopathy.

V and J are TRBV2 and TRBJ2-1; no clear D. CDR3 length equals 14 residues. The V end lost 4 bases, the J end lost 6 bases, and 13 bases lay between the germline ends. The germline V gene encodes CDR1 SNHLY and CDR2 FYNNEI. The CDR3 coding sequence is TGTGCCAGCAGTGCGGCGGTTCCCACCAATGAGCAGTTCTTC. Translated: CASSAAVPTNEQFF.

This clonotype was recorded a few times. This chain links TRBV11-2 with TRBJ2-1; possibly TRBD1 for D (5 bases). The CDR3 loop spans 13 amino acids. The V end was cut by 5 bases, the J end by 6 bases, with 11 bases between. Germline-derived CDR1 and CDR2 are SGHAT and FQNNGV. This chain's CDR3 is CASSDRAGNEQFF. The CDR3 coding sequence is TGTGCCAGCAGCGACAGAGCTGGCAATGAGCAGTTCTTC.

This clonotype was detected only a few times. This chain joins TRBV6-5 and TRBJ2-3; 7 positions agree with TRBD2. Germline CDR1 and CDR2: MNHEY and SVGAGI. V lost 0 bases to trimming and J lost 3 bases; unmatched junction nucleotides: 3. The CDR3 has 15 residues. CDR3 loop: CASSYSPSGTDTQYF. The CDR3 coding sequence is TGTGCCAGCAGTTACTCGCCTAGCGGTACAGATACGCAGTATTTT.

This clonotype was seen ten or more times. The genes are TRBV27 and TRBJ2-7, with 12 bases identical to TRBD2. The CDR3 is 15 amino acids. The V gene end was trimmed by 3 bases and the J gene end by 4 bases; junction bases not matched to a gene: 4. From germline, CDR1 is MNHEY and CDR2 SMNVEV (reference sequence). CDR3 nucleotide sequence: TGTGCCAGCAGTTTGGGTGGGACTAGCGGGTACGAGCAGTACTTC. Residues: CASSLGGTSGYEQYF.

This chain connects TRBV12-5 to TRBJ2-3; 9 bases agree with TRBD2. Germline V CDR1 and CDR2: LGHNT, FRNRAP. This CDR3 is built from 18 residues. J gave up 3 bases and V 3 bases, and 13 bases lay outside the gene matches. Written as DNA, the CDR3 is TGTGCTAGTGGTTTTGCGGGGGGGGCAACCCTCAAAACAGATACGCAGTATTTT. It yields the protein CASGFAGGATLKTDTQYF.

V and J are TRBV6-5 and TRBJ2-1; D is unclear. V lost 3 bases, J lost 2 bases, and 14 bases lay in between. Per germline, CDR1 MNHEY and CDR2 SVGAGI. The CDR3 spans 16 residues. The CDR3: CASSYGLAEPYNEQFF. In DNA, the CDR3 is TGTGCCAGCAGTTATGGTCTGGCGGAGCCCTACAATGAGCAGTTCTTC.

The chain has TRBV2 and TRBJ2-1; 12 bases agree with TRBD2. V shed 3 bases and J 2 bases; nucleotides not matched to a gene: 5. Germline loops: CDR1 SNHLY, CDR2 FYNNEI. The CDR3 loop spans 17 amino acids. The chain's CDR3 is CASSDLAGGLTYNEQFF. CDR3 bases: TGTGCCAGCAGTGATCTAGCGGGAGGGTTGACCTACAATGAGCAGTTCTTC.

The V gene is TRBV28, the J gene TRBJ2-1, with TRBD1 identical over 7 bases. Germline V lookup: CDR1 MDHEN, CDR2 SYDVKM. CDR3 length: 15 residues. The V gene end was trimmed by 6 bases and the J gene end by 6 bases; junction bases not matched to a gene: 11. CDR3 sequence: CASSRDRAWANEQFF. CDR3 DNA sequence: TGTGCCAGCAGCCGTGACAGGGCTTGGGCCAATGAGCAGTTCTTC. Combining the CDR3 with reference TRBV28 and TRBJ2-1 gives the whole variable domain DVKVTQSSRYLVKRTGEKVFLECVQDMDHENMFWYRQDPGLGLRLIYFSYDVKMKEKGDIPEGYSVSREKKERFSLILESASTNQTSMYLCASSRDRAWANEQFFGPGTRLTVL.

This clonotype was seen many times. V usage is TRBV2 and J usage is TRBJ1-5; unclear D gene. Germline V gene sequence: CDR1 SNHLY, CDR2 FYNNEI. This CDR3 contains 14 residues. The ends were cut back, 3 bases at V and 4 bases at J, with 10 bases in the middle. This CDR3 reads CASSDASGNQPQHF. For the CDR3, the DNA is TGTGCCAGCAGTGATGCCAGTGGAAATCAGCCCCAGCATTTT.

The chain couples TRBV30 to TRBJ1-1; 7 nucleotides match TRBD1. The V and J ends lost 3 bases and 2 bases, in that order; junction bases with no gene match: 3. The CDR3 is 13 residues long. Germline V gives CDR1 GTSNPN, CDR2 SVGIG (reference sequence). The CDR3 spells CAWSRDSNTEAFF. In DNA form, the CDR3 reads TGTGCCTGGAGCAGGGACAGTAACACTGAAGCTTTCTTT.

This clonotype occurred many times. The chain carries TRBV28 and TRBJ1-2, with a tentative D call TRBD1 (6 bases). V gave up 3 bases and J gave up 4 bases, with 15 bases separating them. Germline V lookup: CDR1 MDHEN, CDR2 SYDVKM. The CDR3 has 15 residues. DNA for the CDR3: TGTGCCAGCAGTTTCAGGGGCCGCCCAATCTATGGCTACACCTTC. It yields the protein CASSFRGRPIYGYTF.

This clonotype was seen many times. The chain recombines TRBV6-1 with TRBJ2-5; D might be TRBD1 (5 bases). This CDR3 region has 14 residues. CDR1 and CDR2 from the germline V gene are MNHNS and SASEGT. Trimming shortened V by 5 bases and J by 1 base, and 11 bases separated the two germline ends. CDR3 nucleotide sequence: TGTGCCAGCAGTTCCCCCCAGGGCCAAGAGACCCAGTACTTC. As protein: CASSSPQGQETQYF.

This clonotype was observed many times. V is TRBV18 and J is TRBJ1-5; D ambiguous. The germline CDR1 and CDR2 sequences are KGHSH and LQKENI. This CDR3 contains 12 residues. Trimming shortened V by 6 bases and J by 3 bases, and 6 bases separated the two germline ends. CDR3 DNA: TGTGCCAGCTCGAGCCCCAATCAGCCCCAGCATTTT. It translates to CASSSPNQPQHF.

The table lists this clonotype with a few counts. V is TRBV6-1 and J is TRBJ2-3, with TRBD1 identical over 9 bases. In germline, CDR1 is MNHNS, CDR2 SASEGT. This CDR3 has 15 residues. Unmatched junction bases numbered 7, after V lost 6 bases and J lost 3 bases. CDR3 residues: CASRPQGAGTDTQYF. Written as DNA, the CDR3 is TGTGCCAGCAGACCACAGGGGGCGGGAACAGATACGCAGTATTTT.

For the CDR3, the DNA is TGTGCCAGCAGCGTCGGGACAGGGGGTTCACCTAACTATGGCTACACCTTC. It yields the protein CASSVGTGGSPNYGYTF. The chain has TRBV5-5 and TRBJ1-2, with 11 bases that match TRBD1. Unmatched junction bases numbered 8, after V lost 4 bases and J lost 0 bases. The germline CDR1 and CDR2 sequences are SGHKS and YYEKEE (reference sequence). The CDR3 loop spans 17 amino acids.

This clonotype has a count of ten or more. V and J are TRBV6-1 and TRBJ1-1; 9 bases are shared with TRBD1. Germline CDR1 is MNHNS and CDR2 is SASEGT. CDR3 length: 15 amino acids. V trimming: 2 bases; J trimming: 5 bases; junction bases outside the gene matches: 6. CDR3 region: CASSERTGEGTEAFF. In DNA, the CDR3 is TGTGCCAGCAGTGAACGGACAGGGGAAGGAACTGAAGCTTTCTTT.

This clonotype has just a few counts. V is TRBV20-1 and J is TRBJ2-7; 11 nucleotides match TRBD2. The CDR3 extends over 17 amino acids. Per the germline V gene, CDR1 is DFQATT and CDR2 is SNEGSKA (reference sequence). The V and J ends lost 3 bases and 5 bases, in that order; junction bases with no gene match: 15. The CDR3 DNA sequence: TGCAGTGCTAGGTTGCTTAGCGGGAGGGCCCGGTTGGACGAGCAGTACTTC. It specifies CSARLLSGRARLDEQYF.

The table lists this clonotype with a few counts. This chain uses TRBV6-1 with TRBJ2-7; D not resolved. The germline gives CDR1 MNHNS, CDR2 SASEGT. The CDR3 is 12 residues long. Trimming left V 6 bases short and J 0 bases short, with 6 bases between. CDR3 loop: CASSDGSYEQYF. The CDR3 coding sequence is TGTGCCAGCAGCGACGGCTCCTACGAGCAGTACTTC.

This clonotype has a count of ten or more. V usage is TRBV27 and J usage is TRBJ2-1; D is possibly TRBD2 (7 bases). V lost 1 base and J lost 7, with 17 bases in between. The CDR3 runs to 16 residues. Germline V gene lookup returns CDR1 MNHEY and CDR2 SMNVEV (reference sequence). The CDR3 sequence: CASSLLGQGGGNEQFF. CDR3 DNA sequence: TGTGCCAGCAGTTTATTGGGGCAGGGAGGGGGGAATGAGCAGTTCTTC.

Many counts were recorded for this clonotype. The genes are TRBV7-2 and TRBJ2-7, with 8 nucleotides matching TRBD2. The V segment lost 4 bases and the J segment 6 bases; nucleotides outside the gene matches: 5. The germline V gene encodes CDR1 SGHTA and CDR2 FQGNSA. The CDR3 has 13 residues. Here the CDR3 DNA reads TGTGCCAGCAGCTCCCAGCGGGAGACCGAGCAGTACTTC. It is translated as CASSSQRETEQYF.